One and the same sample provided the 25 T cell receptor beta chains below, sequenced in a study of blood T cell repertoires in COVID-19. Some clones are missing from TCRdb's copy, which holds only in-frame ones; the method was immunoSEQ multiplex PCR. The top ten clones hold 4% to 5.5% of a sample with fewer than 250,000 clones, 88% of them seen once. Sample: peripheral blood. Receptors were obtained from a human donor in a cohort sampled during active COVID-19.

The V gene is TRBV6-2 or TRBV6-3, the J gene TRBJ2-1; 7 bases are shared with TRBD2. Unmatched junction bases numbered 17, after V lost 2 bases and J lost 7 bases. The germline CDR1 and CDR2 sequences are MNHEY and SVGEGT. The CDR3 extends over 18 amino acids. The chain's CDR3 is CASSYASRTGGLGNEQFF. The CDR3 region has the DNA TGTGCCAGCAGTTACGCGAGTAGGACGGGAGGACTGGGGAATGAGCAGTTCTTC.

V is TRBV19 and J is TRBJ1-5; D unclear. CDR3 size: 16 residues. From germline, CDR1 is LNHDA and CDR2 SQIVND (reference sequence). Trimming pared 4 bases from V and 0 bases from J, leaving 13 bases between. The CDR3 spells CASSSPGRSSNQPQHF. The DNA of the CDR3 is TGTGCCAGTAGTAGTCCGGGTAGGAGTAGCAATCAGCCCCAGCATTTT. Full variable domain (missing parts from reference TRBV19 and TRBJ1-5): DGGITQSPKYLFRKEGQNVTLSCEQNLNHDAMYWYRQDPGQGLRLIYYSQIVNDFQKGDIAEGYSVSREKKESFPLTVTSAQKNPTAFYLCASSSPGRSSNQPQHFGDGTRLSIL.

V usage is TRBV10-2 and J usage is TRBJ2-1; 12 bases line up with TRBD2. In germline, CDR1 is WSHSY, CDR2 SAAADI. After removal of 0 bases from V and 2 bases from J, the junction contained 8 bases not matched to a gene. The CDR3 consists of 19 residues. CDR3 region: CASSESGLAGSGPYNEQFF. In DNA, the CDR3 is TGCGCCAGCAGTGAGTCGGGACTAGCGGGTTCGGGCCCCTACAATGAGCAGTTCTTC.

The CDR3 bases are TGTGCCAGCAGTTTATCTACCTCCGAGACTAGCGGACCATACGAGCAGTACTTC. The encoded protein is CASSLSTSETSGPYEQYF. The rearrangement links TRBV27 to TRBJ2-7; 9 bases are shared with TRBD2. In germline, CDR1 is MNHEY, CDR2 SMNVEV (reference sequence). There are 18 residues in the CDR3. Trimming at V came to 0 bases and at J to 4 bases, leaving 13 bases not matched to a gene.

This clone was seen just once. The chain employs TRBV3-1 (or the pseudogene TRBV3-2) and TRBJ2-4; 11 nucleotides agree with TRBD2. Germline V gene sequence: CDR1 LGHDT, CDR2 YNNKEL (reference sequence). V lost 5 bases, J lost 10 bases, and 10 bases stayed unmatched. The CDR3 spans 15 residues. CDR3 loop: CASSGGLAASLIQYF. DNA of the CDR3: TGTGCCAGCAGCGGGGGACTAGCGGCCTCTCTGATTCAGTACTTC.

The gene calls are TRBV10-2 and TRBJ2-3, with D perhaps matching TRBD2 (6 bases). V was pared by 8 bases and J by 1 base, with 10 bases between. CDR1 WSHSY and CDR2 SAAADI come from the germline V gene. The CDR3 extends over 13 amino acids. The CDR3 sequence: CASRPSGTDTQYF. In DNA, the CDR3 is TGCGCCAGCCGCCCTAGCGGCACAGATACGCAGTATTTT.

The rearrangement links TRBV10-3 to TRBJ2-5; 14 bases line up with TRBD2. The CDR3 sequence is 16 residues long. Trimming removed 6 bases from V and 0 bases from J; junction bases left unmatched: 3. Looked up from germline, CDR1 is ENHRY and CDR2 is SYGVKD. The CDR3 region is CAIREGLAGDQETQYF. The CDR3 coding sequence is TGTGCCATCAGGGAGGGACTAGCGGGGGACCAAGAGACCCAGTACTTC.

The chain combines TRBV5-1 with TRBJ2-5; D is undetermined. Germline CDR1 is SGHRS and CDR2 is YFSETQ. CDR3 length: 13 residues. Trimming removed 2 bases at V and 1 base at J, with 6 bases between. The CDR3 bases are TGCGCCAGCAGCTTATTCAGCCAAGAGACCCAGTACTTC. Translated, it gives CASSLFSQETQYF.

This clone was detected a few times. The gene calls are TRBV7-2 and TRBJ2-5; 10 nucleotides align to TRBD2. Looked up from germline, CDR1 is SGHTA and CDR2 is FQGNSA. V trimming: 1 base; J trimming: 10 bases; junction bases outside the gene matches: 9. The CDR3 is made up of 15 amino acids. The CDR3 DNA reads TGTGCCAGCAGCTTAGACACTAGCGGGACGCTCGGCCAGTACTTC. It encodes CASSLDTSGTLGQYF.

The chain joins TRBV30 to TRBJ2-3; maybe TRBD1 (6 bases). Per germline, CDR1 GTSNPN and CDR2 SVGIG (reference sequence). The ends were cut back, 0 bases at V and 8 bases at J, with 18 bases in the middle. The CDR3 has 15 amino acids. For the CDR3, the DNA is TGTGCCTGGAGTGTAAACCCCGTCGTAGGGGGTACGCAGTATTTT. It encodes CAWSVNPVVGGTQYF.

The chain is built from TRBV5-4 and TRBJ1-1; D might be TRBD1 (5 bases). Germline CDR1 reads SGHNT; CDR2 reads YYREEE (reference sequence). The CDR3 has 15 amino acids. Trimming cost V 6 bases and J 0 bases, with 15 bases left between them. The CDR3 coding sequence is TGTGCCAGCACCGTGGGGGGATTGATGAACACTGAAGCTTTCTTT. This gives the protein CASTVGGLMNTEAFF.

The chain carries TRBV7-9 and TRBJ2-1; D may be TRBD1 (7 bases). Germline CDR1 SEHNR, CDR2 FQNEAQ (reference sequence). Trimming took off 2 bases at V and 1 base at J, with 21 bases between the two ends. The CDR3 totals 19 residues. The CDR3 loop reads CASSLRWSGGPLSYNEQFF. The DNA of the CDR3 is TGTGCCAGCAGCTTAAGGTGGTCAGGGGGGCCCTTATCCTACAATGAGCAGTTCTTC.

The chain combines TRBV7-8 with TRBJ2-7, with TRBD2 identical over 9 bases. Germline V gene data show CDR1 as SGHVS and CDR2 as FQNEAQ. The CDR3 is made up of 15 amino acids. Trimming cost V 8 bases and J 1 base; bases outside gene matches: 9. The CDR3 nucleotides are TGTGCCAGCGAAAACCAAGCGGGGGGATCCTACGAGCAGTACTTC. It is translated as CASENQAGGSYEQYF.

This clone came up a few times. The rearrangement joins TRBV10-3 to TRBJ2-7, with D tentatively TRBD1 (6 bases). V was shortened by 3 bases and J by 3 bases, with 15 bases between the two germline ends. CDR1 and CDR2 (germline): ENHRY, SYGVKD. There are 15 residues in the CDR3. The CDR3 sequence is CAISDRGHRGYEQYF. The DNA for the CDR3 is TGTGCCATCAGTGATCGGGGACATAGAGGCTACGAGCAGTACTTC.

CDR3 in DNA: TGCGCCAGCAGCCAAGATGCCGCGACAACCCGCCCCCATATGAACACTGAAGCTTTCTTT. Protein sequence: CASSQDAATTRPHMNTEAFF. This chain joins TRBV4-3 and TRBJ1-1; D call uncertain. The length of the CDR3 is 20 residues. Germline V CDR1 and CDR2: LGHNA, YSLEER. The ends were cut back, 0 bases at V and 0 bases at J, with 23 bases in the middle.

J is TRBJ2-5 and V is TRBV29-1; D might be TRBD2 (6 bases). The CDR3 covers 14 residues. V was cut by 6 bases and J by 2 bases, with 16 bases left in between. Germline V CDR1 and CDR2: SQVTM, ANQGSEA. DNA of the CDR3: TGCAGCGTAAACCACCGTGGGGGGCAAGAGACCCAGTACTTC. Translation gives CSVNHRGGQETQYF.

This sequence joins TRBV9 and TRBJ2-3, with D possibly matching TRBD2 (6 bases). The CDR3 runs to 15 residues. Germline V lookup: CDR1 SGDLS, CDR2 YYNGEE. Trimming removed 0 bases from V and 1 base from J, with 9 bases in between. The CDR3, as DNA: TGTGCCAGCAGCGTAGACGGCGGGGGCACAGATACGCAGTATTTT. It is translated as CASSVDGGGTDTQYF. The entire variable domain, with the rest obtained from reference TRBV9 and TRBJ2-3, is as follows: DSGVTQTPKHLITATGQRVTLRCSPRSGDLSVYWYQQSLDQGLQFLIQYYNGEERAKGNILERFSAQQFPDLHSELNLSSLELGDSALYFCASSVDGGGTDTQYFGPGTRLTVL.

The rearrangement links TRBV19 to TRBJ2-7, with 9 positions matching TRBD1. The J segment lost 0 bases and the V segment lost 2 bases, leaving 2 bases of the junction unmatched. CDR1 is LNHDA and CDR2 is SQIVND in the germline V gene (reference sequence). The CDR3 has 15 amino acids. The CDR3 spells CASSITTGGSYEQYF. CDR3 nucleotide sequence: TGTGCCAGTAGTATAACGACAGGGGGCTCCTACGAGCAGTACTTC.

The chain joins TRBV3-1 (or the pseudogene TRBV3-2) to TRBJ2-7; possible D gene TRBD1, 6 bases. The germline V gene has CDR1 LGHDT and CDR2 YNNKEL (reference sequence). The CDR3 consists of 13 residues. V was cut by 2 bases and J by 4 bases, with 9 bases left in between. CDR3 amino acids: CASSQNREYEQYF. The CDR3 DNA follows: TGTGCCAGCAGCCAAAACAGGGAGTACGAGCAGTACTTC.

The chain has TRBV6-5 and TRBJ1-2; 7 nucleotides agree with TRBD1. Trimming cost V 7 bases and J 4 bases; bases outside gene matches: 9. This CDR3 has 14 residues. Looked up from germline, CDR1 is MNHEY and CDR2 is SVGAGI. CDR3 DNA: TGTGCCAGCACCCAAAGCGCAGGGGGCTATGGCTACACCTTC. This encodes CASTQSAGGYGYTF.

The chain links TRBV5-1 to TRBJ2-2; 10 positions match TRBD1. Germline loops: CDR1 SGHRS, CDR2 YFSETQ. The CDR3 has 17 amino acids. The junction had 9 bases not matched to a gene; V was cut back by 0 bases and J by 7 bases. In nucleotides, the CDR3 is TGCGCCAGCAGCTTGGGGCCGGGACAGGGGCTCGGCGGGGAGCTGTTTTTT. Amino acids: CASSLGPGQGLGGELFF.

The chain combines TRBV5-1 with TRBJ2-3, with 12 bases aligning to TRBD2. Germline V lookup: CDR1 SGHRS, CDR2 YFSETQ. Germline trimming cut 4 bases from V and 7 bases from J; bases unmatched to any gene: 4. The CDR3 sequence is 14 residues long. Written as DNA, the CDR3 is TGCGCCAGCAGCACCGGGACTAGCGGGCATACGCAGTATTTT. Encoded protein: CASSTGTSGHTQYF.

This chain uses TRBV10-3 with TRBJ2-7; TRBD1 aligns across 7 bases. Unmatched junction bases numbered 9, after V lost 4 bases and J lost 3 bases. This CDR3 is built from 15 residues. Germline loops: CDR1 ENHRY, CDR2 SYGVKD. The CDR3 DNA sequence: TGTGCCATCAGTGGAGACCGGGACAGTAACTACGAGCAGTACTTC. Residues: CAISGDRDSNYEQYF.

The chain links TRBV6-4 to TRBJ1-2, with 7 bases lining up with TRBD1. V trimming: 2 bases; J trimming: 5 bases; junction bases outside the gene matches: 8. CDR3 length: 15 amino acids. From germline, CDR1 is MRHNA and CDR2 SNTAGT. The CDR3 DNA follows: TGTGCCAGCAGTGACACTCCCGGGACAGTGTATGGCTACACCTTC. Translation: CASSDTPGTVYGYTF.

The chain is built from TRBV6-2 or TRBV6-3 and TRBJ2-7; 11 nucleotides align to TRBD2. The germline V gene encodes CDR1 MNHEY and CDR2 SVGEGT. The CDR3 contains 15 residues. V gave up 4 bases and J gave up 0 bases; unmatched junction bases: 2. For the CDR3, the DNA is TGTGCCAGCAGTTCTAGCGGGAGGAGCTCCTACGAGCAGTACTTC. The encoded protein is CASSSSGRSSYEQYF.